What follows are 3 T cell receptor beta chains derived from one specimen sequenced in a study of tumor-infiltrating lymphocytes in primary liver carcinoma. Using a constant-region primer together with ProtoScript II reverse transcriptase, TCR beta cDNA was made from 500 ng of total RNA. Construction of TCR beta libraries relied on three successive nested multiplex PCR rounds employing slightly modified ARM-PCR. TRBV1-TRBV30 forward primers and a C-beta reverse primer were used in the first two PCR rounds, which each ran for about 9 cycles. MiXCR, applied by TCRdb to the multiplex PCR reads, yields one record per CDR3 protein. Among about 190,000 distinct CDR3 sequences, over 80% were seen once, and the ten largest hold 15% to 20%. RNA and DNA were co-extracted from approximately 20-30 mg of unsorted bulk tissue. Input material: tumor tissue from primary liver carcinoma. The receptors derive from a man aged 40-49 years with primary liver carcinoma and hepatitis B virus infection.

A remark on this clonotype: The junction departs from the called germline gene at one end, perhaps through a read error. The rearrangement joins TRBV4-3 to TRBJ2-7; tentative D call: TRBD2 (6 bases). The CDR3 covers 15 residues. CDR1 LGHNA and CDR2 YSLEER come from the germline V gene. This chain's CDR3 is CASSQDRGAGYERYF. CDR3 coding DNA: TGCGCCAGCAGCCAAGATAGAGGGGCGGGATACGAGCGGTACTTC.

The chain employs TRBV29-1 and TRBJ2-5; D possibly corresponds to TRBD2 (6 bases). This CDR3 has 12 amino acids. Germline lookup yields CDR1 SQVTM and CDR2 ANQGSEA. The chain's CDR3 is CRARGYQETQYF. CDR3 DNA sequence: TGCAGAGCCCGGGGGTACCAAGAGACCCAGTACTTC.

This clonotype was observed a handful of times. This may arise from a read error, as a much more abundant clone is one base away. The chain has TRBV7-9 and TRBJ2-1; D not certain. CDR3 length: 11 residues. Germline CDR1 SEHNR, CDR2 FQNEAQ (reference sequence). The CDR3 here is CTSNSINEQFF. DNA of the CDR3: TGTACCAGCAACTCGATCAATGAGCAGTTCTTC.